The 19 T cell receptor beta chains below all came from one sample that was sequenced in a study of vaccination effects on CD4 cells after COVID-19. These receptors are not linked to any known antigen. Clones were sequenced by immunoSEQ multiplex PCR, and TCRdb holds only the in-frame ones, with some missing. The sample lists tens of thousands of clones; roughly 74% were seen once. Expansion of antigen-specific CD4+ T cells with viral peptide pools was carried out by the ViraFEST assay before sequencing. The culture ran for roughly ten days, and then CD4+ T cells were isolated. Among the vaccine recipients, none had a prior SARS-CoV-2 infection, and nucleocapsid antibodies were negative. Sequences were derived from CD4+ T cells from PBMCs cultured with SARS-CoV-2 spike peptides, sampled before COVID-19 vaccination. The receptors derive from a human donor who received a COVID-19 vaccine.

On this clone itself: An end of the junction does not agree with germline; a read error may underlie this. This chain connects TRBV6-1 to TRBJ2-7, with a tentative D call TRBD2 (5 bases). The CDR3 consists of 12 residues. Germline CDR1 and CDR2: MNHNS and SASEGT. CDR3: CASSEHIGSAAF. In DNA, the CDR3 is TGTGCCAGCAGTGAACACATTGGGAGTGCAGCCTTC.

The rearrangement links TRBV3-1 (or the pseudogene TRBV3-2) to TRBJ1-6, with D perhaps matching TRBD1 (5 bases). Germline CDR1 and CDR2: LGHDT and YNNKEL (reference sequence). The CDR3 sequence is 14 residues long. The V gene lost 4 bases and the J gene lost 7 bases, with 11 bases spanning the gap. This CDR3 is CASSPQAANSPLHF. The CDR3 DNA reads as TGTGCCAGCAGCCCACAGGCCGCAAATTCACCCCTCCACTTT.

In its sample, this clone was seen once. The rearrangement joins TRBV7-6 to TRBJ2-7; D is uncertain. The ends were cut back, 2 bases at V and 4 bases at J, with 15 bases in the middle. The CDR3 consists of 15 residues. Germline loops: CDR1 SGHVS, CDR2 FNYEAQ. The CDR3 DNA follows: TGTGCCAGCAGCTTAAGGTCCTCCCAAGATTACGAGCAGTACTTC. Translating gives CASSLRSSQDYEQYF.

The chain joins TRBV27 to TRBJ2-1; 8 bases line up with TRBD1. Per germline, CDR1 MNHEY and CDR2 SMNVEV (reference sequence). The V and J ends lost 6 bases and 3 bases, in that order; junction bases with no gene match: 10. The CDR3 is 16 residues long. CDR3 DNA: TGTGCCAGCAGATCATACCCGGACAGGGACTACAATGAGCAGTTCTTC. Translated: CASRSYPDRDYNEQFF.

This rearrangement joins TRBV5-8 to TRBJ1-3, with 9 nucleotides matching TRBD1. The V segment lost 3 bases and the J segment 4 bases; nucleotides outside the gene matches: 2. The CDR3 loop spans 14 amino acids. Germline V gene data show CDR1 as SGHTS and CDR2 as YDEGEE. This CDR3 is CASSSDRGGNTIYF. The CDR3 nucleotides read TGTGCCAGCAGCTCGGACAGGGGAGGAAACACCATATATTTT.

The chain links TRBV19 to TRBJ2-1; 11 bases agree with TRBD2. Germline V gene sequence: CDR1 LNHDA, CDR2 SQIVND (reference sequence). The CDR3 has 15 amino acids. J lost 10 bases, V lost 6 bases, and 11 bases had no gene match. CDR3 in amino acids: CASSDPGLAGREQFF. Here the CDR3 DNA reads TGTGCCAGTAGCGACCCCGGACTAGCGGGCCGGGAGCAGTTCTTC.

This sequence joins TRBV9 and TRBJ1-1; D possibly corresponds to TRBD1 (6 bases). From germline, CDR1 is SGDLS and CDR2 YYNGEE. V lost 0 bases, J lost 5 bases, and 14 bases lay in between. The CDR3 is made up of 15 amino acids. The CDR3 DNA sequence: TGTGCCAGCAGCGTAGACCAGGTAGGGGGAACTGAAGCTTTCTTT. It translates to CASSVDQVGGTEAFF.

V and J are TRBV6-5 and TRBJ1-2; D remains unclear. Germline V gene lookup returns CDR1 MNHEY and CDR2 SVGAGI. CDR3 length: 15 residues. V lost 5 bases to trimming and J lost 1 base, with 14 bases between them. CDR3 DNA: TGTGCCAGCAGTATCCATCAGAAGCTTAACTATGGCTACACCTTC. It encodes CASSIHQKLNYGYTF.

The rearrangement uses TRBV5-1 and TRBJ2-7, with TRBD1 as a possible D gene (6 bases). CDR3 length: 15 residues. V dropped 4 bases and J dropped 0 bases, with 14 bases sitting between them. Germline values: CDR1 SGHRS, CDR2 YFSETQ. The CDR3 region has the DNA TGCGCCAGCAGCCCCGGGACAAAGGTCTCCTACGAGCAGTACTTC. It specifies CASSPGTKVSYEQYF.

The sample holds one count of this clone. The chain uses TRBV2 and TRBJ1-1, with D possibly TRBD1 on 5 matching bases. The CDR3 is 13 residues long. Germline V gene sequence: CDR1 SNHLY, CDR2 FYNNEI. The V end lost 6 bases, the J end lost 3 bases, and 11 bases lay between the germline ends. This CDR3 reads CASSSWGDTEAFF. In DNA, the CDR3 is TGTGCCAGCAGCTCATGGGGCGACACTGAAGCTTTCTTT.

This chain joins TRBV6-5 and TRBJ2-5; 7 nucleotides agree with TRBD1. CDR1 and CDR2 from the germline V gene are MNHEY and SVGAGI. There are 14 residues in the CDR3. Unmatched junction bases numbered 1, after V lost 2 bases and J lost 1 base. CDR3 protein: CASSYRTGQETQYF. Here the CDR3 DNA reads TGTGCCAGCAGTTACAGGACAGGCCAAGAGACCCAGTACTTC.

The V and J genes are TRBV5-4 and TRBJ2-1; tentative D call: TRBD2 (6 bases). The length of the CDR3 is 16 residues. Germline CDR1 SGHNT, CDR2 YYREEE (reference sequence). With 2 bases removed from V and 5 bases from J, the gap between germline ends came to 17 bases. CDR3 DNA: TGTGCCAGCAGCTTTGGGGCCCCTAGCGCCAACAATGAGCAGTTCTTC. Its protein product is CASSFGAPSANNEQFF.

V usage is TRBV6-1 and J usage is TRBJ2-2; 9 positions match TRBD1. Germline V lookup: CDR1 MNHNS, CDR2 SASEGT. V shed 0 bases, J shed 3 bases, and the junction held 2 bases outside the gene matches. The CDR3 runs to 16 residues. CDR3 loop: CASSEAGQGYTGELFF. The CDR3 DNA reads as TGTGCCAGCAGTGAAGCCGGACAGGGGTACACCGGGGAGCTGTTTTTT.

This chain's CDR3 is CASSLGGALYNEQFF. CDR3 in DNA: TGCGCCAGCAGCTTGGGGGGGGCCTTGTACAATGAGCAGTTCTTC. V is TRBV5-1 and J is TRBJ2-1; the D gene could be TRBD1 or TRBD2 (6 bases each). CDR1 SGHRS and CDR2 YFSETQ come from the germline V gene. The V and J ends lost 0 bases and 4 bases respectively, with 11 bases between them. The CDR3 is 15 amino acids. Full variable domain (rest looked up from reference TRBV5-1 and TRBJ2-1): KAGVTQTPRYLIKTRGQQVTLSCSPISGHRSVSWYQQTPGQGLQFLFEYFSETQRNKGNFPGRFSGRQFSNSRSEMNVSTLELGDSALYLCASSLGGALYNEQFFGPGTRLTVL.

The V call is TRBV2, the J call TRBJ1-4; a weak D match, TRBD1 (5 bases). The germline V gene has CDR1 SNHLY and CDR2 FYNNEI. CDR3 size: 15 residues. Trimming stripped 7 bases from V and 1 base from J, with 13 bases between. CDR3 sequence: CASNRDFLTNEKLFF. The DNA of the CDR3 is TGTGCCAGCAATCGGGACTTCCTAACTAATGAAAAACTGTTTTTT.

This clone has a handful of counts. The chain carries TRBV6-5 and TRBJ1-1, with D tentatively TRBD1 (6 bases). V was trimmed by 4 bases and J by 3 bases, leaving 12 bases between them. The CDR3 contains 14 residues. Germline V gives CDR1 MNHEY, CDR2 SVGAGI. Here the CDR3 reads CASSSREGDTEAFF. The CDR3 bases are TGTGCCAGCAGTTCCCGGGAGGGGGACACTGAAGCTTTCTTT.

The CDR3 loop reads CASGTSESTGELFF. CDR3 nucleotides: TGCGCCAGCGGGACTAGCGAGAGCACCGGGGAGCTGTTTTTT. The chain has TRBV5-1 and TRBJ2-2; 10 nucleotides line up with TRBD2. The length of the CDR3 is 14 residues. CDR1 and CDR2 (germline): SGHRS, YFSETQ. With V trimmed by 7 bases and J by 4 bases, 4 bases remained unmatched.

This clone turned up a few times. V is TRBV5-4 and J is TRBJ2-3; 10 bases are shared with TRBD2. CDR1 SGHNT and CDR2 YYREEE come from the germline V gene (reference sequence). There are 15 residues in the CDR3. Trimming took 2 bases from V and 4 from J; bases not matched to a gene: 4. The CDR3 sequence: CASSFSGRGSDTQYF. CDR3 coding DNA: TGTGCCAGCAGCTTCAGCGGGAGGGGCTCAGATACGCAGTATTTT.

This chain joins TRBV5-5 and TRBJ1-1; TRBD1 is a possible D gene (6 bases). Germline CDR1 and CDR2: SGHKS and YYEKEE (reference sequence). V was trimmed by 3 bases and J by 0 bases, leaving 21 bases between them. The CDR3 totals 18 residues. CDR3 coding DNA: TGTGCCAGCAGCTCGGGCGCAGGGGCAGGTGGAATGAACACTGAAGCTTTCTTT. This sequence encodes CASSSGAGAGGMNTEAFF.